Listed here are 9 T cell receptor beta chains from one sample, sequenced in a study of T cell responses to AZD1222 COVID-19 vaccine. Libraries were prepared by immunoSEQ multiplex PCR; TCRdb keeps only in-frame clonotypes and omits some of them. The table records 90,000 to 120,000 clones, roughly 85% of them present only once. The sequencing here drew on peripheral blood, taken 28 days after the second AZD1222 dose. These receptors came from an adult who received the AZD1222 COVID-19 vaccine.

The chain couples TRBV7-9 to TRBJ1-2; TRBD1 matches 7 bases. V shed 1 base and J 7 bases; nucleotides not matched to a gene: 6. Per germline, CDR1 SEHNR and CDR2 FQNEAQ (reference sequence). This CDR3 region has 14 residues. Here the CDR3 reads CASSLGQGFPGYTF. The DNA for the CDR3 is TGTGCCAGCAGCTTAGGACAGGGCTTTCCTGGCTACACCTTC.

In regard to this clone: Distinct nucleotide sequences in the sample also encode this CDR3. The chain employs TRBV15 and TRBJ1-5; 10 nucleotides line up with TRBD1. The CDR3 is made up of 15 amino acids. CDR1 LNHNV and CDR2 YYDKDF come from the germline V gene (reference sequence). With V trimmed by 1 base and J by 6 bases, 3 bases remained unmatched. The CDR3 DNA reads TGTGCCACCAGCAGAGGACAGGGGGCCGGTCAGCCCCAGCATTTT. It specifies CATSRGQGAGQPQHF.

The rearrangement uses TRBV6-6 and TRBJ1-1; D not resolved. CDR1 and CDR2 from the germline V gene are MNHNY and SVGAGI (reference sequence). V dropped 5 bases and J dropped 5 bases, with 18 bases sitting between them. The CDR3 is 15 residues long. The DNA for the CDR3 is TGTGCCAGCAGTCCCAACGTGGGCCTGGGAACTGAAGCTTTCTTT. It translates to CASSPNVGLGTEAFF.

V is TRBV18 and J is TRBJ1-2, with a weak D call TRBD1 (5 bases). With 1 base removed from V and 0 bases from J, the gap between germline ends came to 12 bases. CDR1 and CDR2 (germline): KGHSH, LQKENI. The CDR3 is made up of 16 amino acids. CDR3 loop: CASSPQGTGANYGYTF. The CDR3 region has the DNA TGTGCCAGCTCACCACAGGGGACTGGAGCTAACTATGGCTACACCTTC.

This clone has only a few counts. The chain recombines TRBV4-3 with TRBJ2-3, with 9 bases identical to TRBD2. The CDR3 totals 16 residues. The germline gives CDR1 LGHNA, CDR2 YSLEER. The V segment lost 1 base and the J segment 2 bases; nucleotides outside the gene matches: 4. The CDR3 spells CASSQVSGGHTDTQYF. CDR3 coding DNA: TGCGCCAGCAGCCAAGTCAGCGGGGGGCACACAGATACGCAGTATTTT.

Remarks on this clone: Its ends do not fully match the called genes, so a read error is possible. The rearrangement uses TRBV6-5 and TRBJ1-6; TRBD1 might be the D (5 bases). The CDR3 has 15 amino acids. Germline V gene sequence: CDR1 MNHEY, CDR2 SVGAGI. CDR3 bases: TGTGCCAGCAGTTATCGGGGCGCCGGGAATTCACCCTTCCACTTT. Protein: CASSYRGAGNSPFHF.

The CDR3 loop reads CAISEGSAADEKLFF. CDR3 nucleotide sequence: TGTGCCATCAGTGAGGGGTCCGCCGCGGATGAAAAACTGTTTTTT. The chain combines TRBV10-3 with TRBJ1-4; D gene uncertain. The V and J ends lost 2 bases and 6 bases respectively, with 13 bases between them. In germline, CDR1 is ENHRY, CDR2 SYGVKD. The CDR3 is 15 amino acids.

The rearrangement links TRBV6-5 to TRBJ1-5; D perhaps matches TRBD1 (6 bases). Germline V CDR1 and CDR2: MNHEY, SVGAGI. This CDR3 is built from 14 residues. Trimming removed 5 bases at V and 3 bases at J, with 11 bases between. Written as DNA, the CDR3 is TGTGCCAGCAGTCCAGGGGCCAACAATCAGCCCCAGCATTTT. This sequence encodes CASSPGANNQPQHF.

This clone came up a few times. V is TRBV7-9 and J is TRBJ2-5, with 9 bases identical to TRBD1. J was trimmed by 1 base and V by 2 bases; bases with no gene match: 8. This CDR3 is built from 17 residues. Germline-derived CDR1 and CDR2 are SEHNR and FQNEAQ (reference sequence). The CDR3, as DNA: TGTGCCAGCAGCTTACCCCAAGGGGGACAGGGCCAAGAGACCCAGTACTTC. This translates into CASSLPQGGQGQETQYF.